These 8 T cell receptor beta chains came from one sample sequenced in a study of regulatory T cells in long-lasting Graves disease. According to the study, TCR beta libraries were built with iRepertoire HTBI primers and CDR3-region Arm-PCR. TCRdb reprocessed the multiplex PCR reads with MiXCR, giving one entry per CDR3 protein. The repertoire holds roughly 220,000 distinct CDR3 sequences, around 18% seen once, with roughly a fifth in the top ten. The sample's time point: newly diagnosed GD, antithyroid drugs for less than 3 months. TCR sequences were obtained from RNA taken from PBMCs. Sample: peripheral blood mononuclear cells (PBMCs), taken at new diagnosis, from a patient treated with antithyroid drugs. The receptor source for this set is a female donor with Graves disease.

This clonotype was seen many times. The gene calls are TRBV6-1 and TRBJ1-1, with D maybe TRBD1 (5 bases). CDR1 and CDR2 from the germline V gene are MNHNS and SASEGT. With 7 bases removed from V and 7 bases from J, the gap between germline ends came to 19 bases. CDR3 size: 14 residues. The CDR3 nucleotides read TGTGCCAGCACCGCCTCGGGACCTTCGGGTGAAGCTTTCTTT. This gives the protein CASTASGPSGEAFF.

At least ten counts were recorded for this clonotype. This chain uses TRBV11-3 with TRBJ2-1; D is undetermined. The V gene lost 5 bases and the J gene lost 7 bases, with 9 bases spanning the gap. Germline V gene sequence: CDR1 SGHNT, CDR2 YENEEA. The CDR3 spans 12 residues. The CDR3 reads CASSPNENEQFF. The CDR3 DNA follows: TGTGCCAGCAGCCCGAATGAGAATGAGCAGTTCTTC.

This clonotype has more than one count but fewer than ten. The chain combines TRBV7-2 with TRBJ2-5; 13 bases agree with TRBD2. CDR3 size: 15 residues. Germline CDR1 reads SGHTA; CDR2 reads FQGNSA. V dropped 4 bases and J dropped 3; count of bases not matched to a gene: 2. The CDR3 nucleotides read TGTGCCAGCAGCTCCGGACTAGCGGGGGAAGAGACCCAGTACTTC. This encodes CASSSGLAGEETQYF.

The V call is TRBV7-9, the J call TRBJ2-3; 7 bases fit TRBD2. The germline CDR1 and CDR2 sequences are SEHNR and FQNEAQ (reference sequence). The J segment lost 4 bases and the V segment lost 5 bases, leaving 9 bases of the junction unmatched. The CDR3 extends over 15 amino acids. CDR3 nucleotide sequence: TGTGCCAGCAGCGTGGGGGGTAGCGGGTCAGATACGCAGTATTTT. Translating gives CASSVGGSGSDTQYF.

Ten or more counts support this clonotype. The rearrangement joins TRBV4-2 to TRBJ1-1; D might be TRBD1 (5 bases). This CDR3 has 15 residues. Trimming cost V 4 bases and J 6 bases, with 18 bases left between them. From germline, CDR1 is LGHNA and CDR2 YNFKEQ. As DNA, the CDR3 is TGTGCCAGCAGCCCCCGAGGGGCCGAGGGGTCTGAAGCTTTCTTT. This sequence encodes CASSPRGAEGSEAFF.

This clonotype was observed at least ten times. The chain recombines TRBV18 with TRBJ2-7; 10 bases map to TRBD1. There are 16 residues in the CDR3. Trimming cost V 4 bases and J 0 bases; bases outside gene matches: 6. CDR1 KGHSH and CDR2 LQKENI come from the germline V gene. This chain's CDR3 is CASSRAGQGGSYEQYF. Written as DNA, the CDR3 is TGTGCCAGCTCACGAGCTGGACAGGGGGGCTCCTACGAGCAGTACTTC.

This clonotype was detected many times. V usage is TRBV15 and J usage is TRBJ1-1; possibly TRBD1 for D (6 bases). Germline lookup yields CDR1 LNHNV and CDR2 YYDKDF (reference sequence). With 0 bases removed from V and 1 base from J, the gap between germline ends came to 9 bases. The CDR3 runs to 15 residues. The DNA for the CDR3 is TGTGCCACCAGCAGAGATGGGGGCGAGAACACTGAAGCTTTCTTT. Translating it yields CATSRDGGENTEAFF.

The table lists this clonotype with many counts. This chain connects TRBV29-1 to TRBJ1-2; the D gene is possibly TRBD1 (5 bases). Germline assignment: CDR1 SQVTM and CDR2 ANQGSEA. V was pared by 0 bases and J by 0 bases, with 17 bases between. The CDR3 spans 17 residues. The CDR3 DNA sequence: TGCAGCGTTGAAGATCCGGAGGGGCGGAGGACTAACTATGGCTACACCTTC. It translates to CSVEDPEGRRTNYGYTF.